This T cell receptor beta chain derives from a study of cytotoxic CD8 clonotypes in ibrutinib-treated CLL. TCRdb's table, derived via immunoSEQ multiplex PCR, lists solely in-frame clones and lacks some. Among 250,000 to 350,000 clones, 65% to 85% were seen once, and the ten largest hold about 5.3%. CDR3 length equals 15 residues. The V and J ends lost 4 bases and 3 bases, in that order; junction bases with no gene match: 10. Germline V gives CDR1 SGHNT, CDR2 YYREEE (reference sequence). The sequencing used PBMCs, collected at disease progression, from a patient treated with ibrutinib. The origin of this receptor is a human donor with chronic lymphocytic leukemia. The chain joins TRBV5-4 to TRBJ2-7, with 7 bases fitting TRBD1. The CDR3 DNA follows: TGTGCCAGCAGCCCCCAGACGGACAGGTTCTACGAGCAGTACTTC. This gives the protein CASSPQTDRFYEQYF.